A selection of T cell receptor beta chains follows, all from one sample in a study of graft-versus-host responses after intestinal transplantation. Antigen specificity for these receptors is unknown. Measured with immunoSEQ multiplex PCR; TCRdb has only the in-frame clones, and not every one. The sample includes about 91,000 clones, under 95% seen only once; the top ten take 0.3% to 0.45%. Source: unstimulated CD4+ T cells sorted from spleen or lymph node cells, taken before transplant. The receptors were gathered from a human donor who was the organ donor for an intestinal transplant. CDR3s leave out the opening cysteine and the closing phenylalanine or tryptophan. Each record gives: CDR3 length, clone size, D gene, V gene, J gene, CDR3 protein. D genes are given only for firm matches. Where a row states a size, it is once, few, many or the class of an expanded clone; other rows omit it.

12	.	.	TRBV6-1	TRBJ2-7	ASSDRGSFYEQY
10	.	.	TRBV10-3	TRBJ2-7	AISALAYEQY
8	.	.	TRBV20-1	TRBJ2-1	SILTDEQF
15	few	.	TRBV7-9	TRBJ1-5	ASSFYNPGSGNQPQH
16	.	TRBD1	TRBV28	TRBJ1-2	ARQTQVRDRGVVYGYT
11	.	TRBD1	TRBV6-1	TRBJ2-7	ASSPDRAYEQY
12	.	.	TRBV11-3	TRBJ1-1	ASSRKTGNTEAF
14	.	.	TRBV6-6	TRBJ1-2	ASSPAPPDINYGYT
17	.	TRBD2	TRBV14	TRBJ2-1	ASSTRGTSGLSSYNEQF
13	.	.	TRBV27	TRBJ2-2	ASAAYLPRPGELF
10	.	TRBD1	TRBV29-1	TRBJ1-2	SVSQGDYGYT
13	.	TRBD1	TRBV11-3	TRBJ1-1	ASSFWTGSNTEAF
12	.	TRBD2	TRBV5-1	TRBJ2-5	ASSTGLVGETQY
13	.	TRBD2	TRBV10-2	TRBJ2-1	ASRLAGELYNEQF
13	.	TRBD1	TRBV25-1	TRBJ1-6	ASSNWSGGRGPLH
12	.	.	TRBV5-1	TRBJ1-3	ASSFGSSGNTIY
11	.	.	TRBV5-6	TRBJ2-7	ASSPQTSHEQY
14	.	TRBD1	TRBV28	TRBJ1-2	ASSLSGRQGAGGYT
14	.	.	TRBV6-9	TRBJ1-5	ASRTPPHEGDQPQH
11	.	.	TRBV28	TRBJ1-2	ASSLQGLNGYT
10	.	.	TRBV28	TRBJ2-1	ASSFTYNEQF
14	.	.	TRBV11-2	TRBJ2-7	ASSLLLAFTSYEQY
13	.	TRBD2	TRBV30	TRBJ2-3	ASKTSGRPTNTQY
8	.	.	TRBV25-1	TRBJ2-5	ASRQETQY
14	.	TRBD2	TRBV2	TRBJ2-1	ASKQTPGLVVSEQF
14	.	.	TRBV6-5	TRBJ2-3	ASSYSSSFGTDTQY
11	.	.	TRBV6-1	TRBJ1-3	ASSQGFGNTIY
11	.	.	TRBV10-1	TRBJ1-1	ASSPTLTGEAF
14	.	.	TRBV7-2	TRBJ1-1	ASSPQPGHRPTEAF
11	.	TRBD1	TRBV28	TRBJ1-2	ASSLTTGKGYT
11	.	.	TRBV19	TRBJ2-7	ASSIWRGYEQY
15	.	TRBD2	TRBV7-3	TRBJ2-1	ASSLTALSGNSNEQF
13	.	TRBD1	TRBV9	TRBJ1-2	ASSPMGQGTGGYT
13	.	TRBD1	TRBV18	TRBJ1-1	ASSAYTDRVTEAF
13	.	.	TRBV11-3	TRBJ1-1	ASSVLRESDTEAF
13	.	TRBD2	TRBV9	TRBJ2-3	ASSVGSGSTDTQY
13	.	TRBD1	TRBV2	TRBJ2-7	ASSLRQGTAYEQY
12	once	.	TRBV19	TRBJ1-1	ASSADTGRVGAF
14	.	TRBD1	TRBV25-1	TRBJ1-2	ASSDTGQGAPSDYT
10	.	.	TRBV19	TRBJ1-1	ASSTRYTEAF
14	.	.	TRBV5-1	TRBJ2-6	ASSAFGGGGANVLT
12	.	TRBD2	TRBV5-1	TRBJ2-3	ASGTSGSTDTQY
12	.	.	TRBV2	TRBJ2-6	ASSPHRGANVLT
13	.	TRBD2	TRBV7-3	TRBJ2-1	ASSLVAGAYNEQF
11	.	.	TRBV6-6	TRBJ1-5	ATSQVRNQPQH
17	.	TRBD2	TRBV5-1	TRBJ2-1	ASSLVGSGGASSYNEQF
15	.	.	TRBV25-1	TRBJ1-1	ASSEFAWGTRGTEAF
11	.	.	TRBV7-7	TRBJ2-5	ASSLGRSETQY
12	.	.	TRBV6-5	TRBJ2-3	ASNRPGSTDTQY
11	.	TRBD1	TRBV2	TRBJ1-1	ASRGDVGTGAF
15	.	TRBD2	TRBV10-3	TRBJ2-3	AILGGLAGPSTDTQY
11	.	.	TRBV5-5	TRBJ2-1	ASSLQTRGEQF
14	.	TRBD2	TRBV5-1	TRBJ2-3	ASSLVAGGLTDTQY
13	.	TRBD1	TRBV6-5	TRBJ2-3	ASRRQGASTDTQY